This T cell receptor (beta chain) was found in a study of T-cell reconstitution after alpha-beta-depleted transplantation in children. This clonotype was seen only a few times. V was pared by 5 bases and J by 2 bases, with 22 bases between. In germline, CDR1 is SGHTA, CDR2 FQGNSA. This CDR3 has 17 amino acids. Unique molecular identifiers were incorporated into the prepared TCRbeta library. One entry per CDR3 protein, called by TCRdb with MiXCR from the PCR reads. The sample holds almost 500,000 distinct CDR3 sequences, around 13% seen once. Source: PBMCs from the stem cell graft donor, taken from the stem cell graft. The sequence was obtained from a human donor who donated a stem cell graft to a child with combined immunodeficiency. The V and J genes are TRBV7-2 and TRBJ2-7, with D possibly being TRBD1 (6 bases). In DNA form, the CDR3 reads TGTGCCAGCAGCCATACAGGGAGAGGAAAGGCTCCCTACGAGCAGTACTTC. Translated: CASSHTGRGKAPYEQYF.